The 25 T cell receptor beta chains below were found in one sample sequenced in a study of blood T cell repertoires in COVID-19. Assay: immunoSEQ multiplex PCR; the TCRdb copy retains only in-frame clones and omits some. Of some 96,000 clones listed, more than 85% are singletons. The sequenced sample was peripheral blood. Every receptor here comes from a man aged 25 to 40 in a cohort sampled during active COVID-19.

The rearrangement links TRBV5-8 to TRBJ1-6, with 8 bases that match TRBD1. With V trimmed by 1 base and J by 10 bases, 7 bases remained unmatched. Looked up from germline, CDR1 is SGHTS and CDR2 is YDEGEE. The CDR3 is 15 residues long. The CDR3 sequence: CASSLPDRAGSPLHF. In DNA form, the CDR3 reads TGTGCCAGCAGCTTGCCGGACAGGGCAGGGTCACCCCTCCACTTT.

In its sample, this clone was seen a few times. The gene calls are TRBV7-8 and TRBJ1-4; D not resolved. CDR1 SGHVS and CDR2 FQNEAQ come from the germline V gene. The CDR3 covers 17 residues. Trimming left V 4 bases short and J 0 bases short, with 15 bases between. The CDR3 coding sequence is TGTGCCAGCAGCTGGCCCCTCGGCGGCGCAACTAATGAAAAACTGTTTTTT. It is translated as CASSWPLGGATNEKLFF.

The rearrangement joins TRBV29-1 to TRBJ1-1; no firm D call. Trimming cost V 4 bases and J 0 bases, with 12 bases left between them. Germline loops: CDR1 SQVTM, CDR2 ANQGSEA. CDR3 length: 14 residues. CDR3 nucleotides: TGCAGCGTTGGGTGGCGGTTGGTGAACACTGAAGCTTTCTTT. Its protein product is CSVGWRLVNTEAFF.

This clone was counted a few times. The chain is built from TRBV24-1 and TRBJ1-5; TRBD1 might be the D (6 bases). Germline V gene data show CDR1 as KGHDR and CDR2 as SFDVKD. CDR3 length: 18 amino acids. V lost 2 bases and J lost 1, with 17 bases in between. DNA of the CDR3: TGTGCCACCAGTGATTCAGCTACAGGGCTTTGGAGCAATCAGCCCCAGCATTTT. Translation gives CATSDSATGLWSNQPQHF.

J is TRBJ2-7 and V is TRBV5-1; D is ambiguous. V was clipped by 0 bases and J by 5 bases, with 3 bases between them. The CDR3 runs to 11 residues. The germline gives CDR1 SGHRS, CDR2 YFSETQ. CDR3 in DNA: TGCGCCAGCAGCTTGGTCGACGAGCAGTACTTC. Translated: CASSLVDEQYF. Combining the CDR3 with reference TRBV5-1 and TRBJ2-7 gives the whole variable domain KAGVTQTPRYLIKTRGQQVTLSCSPISGHRSVSWYQQTPGQGLQFLFEYFSETQRNKGNFPGRFSGRQFSNSRSEMNVSTLELGDSALYLCASSLVDEQYFGPGTRLTVT.

This clone was picked up a small number of times. The rearrangement uses TRBV4-1 and TRBJ1-6; D gene ambiguous. The CDR3 totals 16 residues. Germline V gene lookup returns CDR1 MGHRA and CDR2 YSYEKL. The V gene lost 4 bases and the J gene lost 7 bases, with 17 bases spanning the gap. CDR3 DNA: TGCGCCAGCAGCCCAGAGGCGGGCAGGATAAATTCACCCCTCCACTTT. This translates into CASSPEAGRINSPLHF.

This sequence joins TRBV6-6 and TRBJ1-1, with D unclear. Germline loops: CDR1 MNHNY, CDR2 SVGAGI (reference sequence). Trimming stripped 6 bases from V and 5 bases from J, with 7 bases between. The CDR3 is 11 amino acids. CDR3 protein: CASSPETEAFF. Here the CDR3 DNA reads TGTGCCAGCAGCCCAGAAACTGAAGCTTTCTTT.

Regarding this clone: Other DNA sequences within the sample encode an identical CDR3. V is TRBV5-1 and J is TRBJ1-2; the D gene is possibly TRBD1 (5 bases). Germline-derived CDR1 and CDR2 are SGHRS and YFSETQ. V dropped 0 bases and J dropped 5 bases, with 14 bases sitting between them. This CDR3 spans 15 amino acids. In DNA form, the CDR3 reads TGCGCCAGCAGCTTGGAAGGCCAGGGCTCGTATGGCTACACCTTC. Its translation is CASSLEGQGSYGYTF.

The chain recombines TRBV28 with TRBJ1-2; D is possibly TRBD1 (5 bases). Germline V gives CDR1 MDHEN, CDR2 SYDVKM. V lost 7 bases and J 3 bases, leaving 15 bases between the germline ends. There are 14 residues in the CDR3. CDR3 loop: CASTVTGGDYGYTF. In DNA, the CDR3 is TGTGCCAGCACCGTTACGGGGGGGGACTATGGCTACACCTTC.

The CDR3 nucleotides read TGTGCCAGCAGCGTAAGTACAGGTAGTTCCTACGAGCAGTACTTC. Its protein product is CASSVSTGSSYEQYF. The chain couples TRBV9 to TRBJ2-7; a weak D match, TRBD1 (5 bases). Germline V CDR1 and CDR2: SGDLS, YYNGEE. V gave up 1 base and J gave up 1 base, with 12 bases separating them. This CDR3 is 15 amino acids long.

The V call is TRBV5-4, the J call TRBJ1-2; D not resolved. V was trimmed by 0 bases and J by 0 bases, leaving 12 bases between them. There are 16 residues in the CDR3. Looked up from germline, CDR1 is SGHNT and CDR2 is YYREEE (reference sequence). The CDR3 spells CASSLVYSTTNYGYTF. CDR3 coding DNA: TGTGCCAGCAGCTTGGTATACAGCACCACTAACTATGGCTACACCTTC. Filled out from reference TRBV5-4 and TRBJ1-2, the complete variable domain reads ETGVTQSPTHLIKTRGQQVTLRCSSQSGHNTVSWYQQALGQGPQFIFQYYREEENGRGNFPPRFSGLQFPNYSSELNVNALELDDSALYLCASSLVYSTTNYGYTFGSGTRLTVV.

The rearrangement uses TRBV7-2 and TRBJ2-3, with a weak D call TRBD2 (5 bases). The germline V and J ends were trimmed by 0 bases and 0 bases, with 13 bases remaining between them. The CDR3 extends over 17 amino acids. CDR1 and CDR2 (germline): SGHTA, FQGNSA. As DNA, the CDR3 is TGTGCCAGCAGCTTAGCTGGGCGGGTGTTTAGCACAGATACGCAGTATTTT. The encoded protein is CASSLAGRVFSTDTQYF.

J is TRBJ2-3 and V is TRBV11-2; 13 bases align to TRBD2. V shed 5 bases, J shed 6 bases, and the junction held 8 bases outside the gene matches. CDR3 length: 16 residues. Germline lookup yields CDR1 SGHAT and CDR2 FQNNGV. The CDR3 nucleotides read TGTGCCAGCAGCCCCGGACTAGCGGGGGTTCCGGATACGCAGTATTTT. This gives the protein CASSPGLAGVPDTQYF.

The genes are TRBV6-5 and TRBJ2-1; 8 bases match TRBD2. V shed 8 bases and J 10 bases; nucleotides not matched to a gene: 16. This CDR3 spans 15 amino acids. Germline-derived CDR1 and CDR2 are MNHEY and SVGAGI. The CDR3 loop is CASEDPGGQVDEQFF. Here the CDR3 DNA reads TGTGCCAGCGAGGACCCGGGGGGGCAGGTCGACGAGCAGTTCTTC.

The gene calls are TRBV29-1 and TRBJ2-3, with 14 positions matching TRBD2. The J segment lost 10 bases and the V segment lost 6 bases, leaving 6 bases of the junction unmatched. The CDR3 is made up of 13 amino acids. Germline CDR1 reads SQVTM; CDR2 reads ANQGSEA. The DNA for the CDR3 is TGCAGCGTCTCGGGACTAGCGGGGGTTCCGCAGTATTTT. This codes for CSVSGLAGVPQYF.

The chain joins TRBV5-1 to TRBJ1-4; 9 nucleotides align to TRBD1. This CDR3 has 15 amino acids. V was clipped by 5 bases and J by 3 bases; unmatched bases: 5. CDR1 SGHRS and CDR2 YFSETQ come from the germline V gene. The CDR3 region is CASRSTGGANEKLFF. The CDR3 nucleotides read TGCGCCAGCAGGTCGACAGGGGGAGCTAATGAAAAACTGTTTTTT.

V is TRBV19 and J is TRBJ2-1; 9 nucleotides agree with TRBD1. CDR1 is LNHDA, CDR2 SQIVND, per germline (reference sequence). V lost 7 bases and J lost 6; bases outside the gene matches: 7. The CDR3 covers 14 residues. Here the CDR3 reads CASIGTGLGNEQFF. The CDR3 DNA reads as TGTGCCAGTATTGGGACAGGGCTGGGCAATGAGCAGTTCTTC. The entire variable domain, with the rest obtained from reference TRBV19 and TRBJ2-1, is as follows: DGGITQSPKYLFRKEGQNVTLSCEQNLNHDAMYWYRQDPGQGLRLIYYSQIVNDFQKGDIAEGYSVSREKKESFPLTVTSAQKNPTAFYLCASIGTGLGNEQFFGPGTRLTVL.

The chain recombines TRBV4-2 with TRBJ1-2; D gene unclear. This CDR3 has 13 amino acids. Between the trimmed V and J ends, which lost 3 bases and 6 bases, there was a span of 11 bases. Germline loops: CDR1 LGHNA, CDR2 YNFKEQ. CDR3 sequence reads: CASSQQYENGYTF. CDR3 sequence (DNA): TGTGCCAGCAGCCAGCAGTACGAAAATGGCTACACCTTC.

The chain links TRBV2 to TRBJ1-3; TRBD1 matches at 7 bases. J lost 4 bases, V lost 3 bases, and 12 bases had no gene match. The CDR3 has 17 amino acids. Germline loops: CDR1 SNHLY, CDR2 FYNNEI. The CDR3 reads CASSDLQGYRSGNTIYF. CDR3 nucleotides: TGTGCCAGCAGTGATCTACAGGGGTACAGGTCCGGAAACACCATATATTTT.

The rearrangement uses TRBV2 and TRBJ2-2, with a tentative D call TRBD1 (5 bases). CDR3 size: 16 residues. CDR1 and CDR2 (germline): SNHLY, FYNNEI. Trimming took 1 base from V and 6 from J, leaving 15 bases between them. CDR3 region: CASSEEGPRSSGELFF. The CDR3 nucleotides read TGTGCCAGCAGTGAAGAGGGGCCGCGGTCGTCCGGGGAGCTGTTTTTT.

The V call is TRBV11-2, the J call TRBJ2-7; a possible D gene is TRBD1 (7 bases). Per germline, CDR1 SGHAT and CDR2 FQNNGV. Trimming removed 6 bases at V and 4 bases at J, with 10 bases between. The CDR3 spans 12 residues. The CDR3 coding sequence is TGTGCCAGCAGTCCAGGGGGGTACGAGCAGTACTTC. Translated, it gives CASSPGGYEQYF.

The V gene is TRBV5-6, the J gene TRBJ1-1; no definite D call. The length of the CDR3 is 12 residues. Trimming took off 2 bases at V and 5 bases at J, with 7 bases between the two ends. The germline gives CDR1 SGHDT, CDR2 YYEEEE. CDR3 sequence: CASSFRSTEAFF. The CDR3 coding sequence is TGTGCCAGCAGCTTTCGGTCTACTGAAGCTTTCTTT.

The V call is TRBV5-1, the J call TRBJ2-7; the match to TRBD2 covers 10 bases. V gave up 2 bases and J gave up 2 bases; unmatched junction bases: 1. The CDR3 is 14 amino acids. CDR1 SGHRS and CDR2 YFSETQ come from the germline V gene. The CDR3 coding sequence is TGCGCCAGCAGCTTCAGCGGGGGGGCCTACGAGCAGTACTTC. It yields the protein CASSFSGGAYEQYF.

The gene calls are TRBV4-3 and TRBJ1-5, with a tentative D call TRBD1 (6 bases). The germline V gene has CDR1 LGHNA and CDR2 YSLEER. V shed 4 bases and J shed 2 bases, with 12 bases lying between them. The CDR3 contains 15 residues. CDR3 amino acids: CASSRKHRGNQPQHF. The CDR3 nucleotides are TGCGCCAGCAGCCGAAAACACAGGGGCAATCAGCCCCAGCATTTT.

The chain links TRBV6-5 to TRBJ1-5; D gene unclear. This CDR3 is built from 12 residues. Germline assignment: CDR1 MNHEY and CDR2 SVGAGI. V was clipped by 5 bases and J by 7 bases, with 9 bases between them. The CDR3 sequence is CASSNPGQPQHF. CDR3 bases: TGTGCCAGCAGTAATCCAGGACAGCCCCAGCATTTT.